The 4 T cell receptor beta chains below come from one sample, sequenced in a study of cytomegalovirus exposure and HLA in healthy donors. The method was immunoSEQ multiplex PCR; TCRdb's version includes in-frame clones alone and lacks a portion of them. The repertoire consists of 40,000 to 60,000 clones, with over 85% occurring once and the leading ten covering 7.8%. Sequenced: PBMCs. The receptors come from a woman aged 18-29 years in good health and CMV-seropositive.

V gene TRBV7-6 combines with J gene TRBJ2-6; TRBD1 matches at 9 bases. CDR1 is SGHVS and CDR2 is FNYEAQ in the germline V gene. V was pared by 1 base and J by 1 base, with 2 bases of the junction left unmatched. CDR3 length: 17 amino acids. The DNA for the CDR3 is TGTGCCAGCAGCTTAGAGGGACAGGGATCTGGGGCCAACGTCCTGACTTTC. This gives the protein CASSLEGQGSGANVLTF. The complete variable domain, with remaining parts taken from reference TRBV7-6 and TRBJ2-6, reads GAGVSQSPRYKVTKRGQDVALRCDPISGHVSLYWYRQALGQGPEFLTYFNYEAQQDKSGLPNDRFSAERPEGSISTLTIQRTEQRDSAMYRCASSLEGQGSGANVLTFGAGSRLTVL.

CDR3 protein: CASSVGQGETQYF. CDR3 bases: TGTGCCAGCAGCGTTGGACAGGGAGAGACCCAGTACTTC. J is TRBJ2-5 and V is TRBV9; TRBD1 aligns across 8 bases. The CDR3 extends over 13 amino acids. The germline V gene encodes CDR1 SGDLS and CDR2 YYNGEE. V trimming: 2 bases; J trimming: 4 bases; junction bases outside the gene matches: 1. The full variable domain, in which reference TRBV9 and TRBJ2-5 provide the parts outside the CDR3, is DSGVTQTPKHLITATGQRVTLRCSPRSGDLSVYWYQQSLDQGLQFLIQYYNGEERAKGNILERFSAQQFPDLHSELNLSSLELGDSALYFCASSVGQGETQYFGPGTRLLVL.

This clone was picked up one time. The chain combines TRBV5-1 with TRBJ2-3; D uncertain. V lost 0 bases and J lost 1, with 6 bases in between. CDR3 length equals 14 residues. CDR1 SGHRS and CDR2 YFSETQ come from the germline V gene. CDR3 amino acids: CASSLDEGTDTQYF. The CDR3, as DNA: TGCGCCAGCAGCTTGGACGAGGGCACAGATACGCAGTATTTT.

The chain joins TRBV19 to TRBJ2-3; unclear D gene. Germline V CDR1 and CDR2: LNHDA, SQIVND (reference sequence). Trimming took 5 bases from V and 0 from J, leaving 9 bases between them. This CDR3 contains 14 residues. The CDR3, as DNA: TGTGCCAGTAGTGATACCTATAGCACAGATACGCAGTATTTT. Protein: CASSDTYSTDTQYF.